A selection of T cell receptor beta chains follows, all from one sample in a study of T cells in localized non-small cell lung cancer. The repertoire was sequenced with immunoSEQ multiplex PCR; TCRdb's copy has only in-frame clones and lacks some. The sample has over 40,000 clones, approximately 80% seen once. The sample consisted of peripheral blood mononuclear cells, taken before any cancer treatment. The receptors were sampled from a man aged 35 to 69 with stage III lung adenocarcinoma. CDR3s leave out the opening cysteine and the closing phenylalanine or tryptophan. The order of the fields is V gene, J gene, CDR3 protein.

TRBV19,TRBJ1-1,ASSFGQRFTEAF
TRBV9,TRBJ2-5,ASSYGDSQETQY
TRBV5-4,TRBJ2-1,ASSLQGVINNEQF
TRBV7-2,TRBJ1-2,ASSLPGDYGYT
TRBV6-5,TRBJ2-2,ASSYSWGLDTGELF
TRBV10-3,TRBJ1-1,AISLDRANTEAF
TRBV29-1,TRBJ2-3,SVRGEDRDTQY
TRBV5-3,TRBJ1-1,ARSELLGGQPHTEAF
TRBV7-9,TRBJ2-3,ASSWGTHTQY
TRBV7-9,TRBJ2-3,ASSLDGTTTDTQY
TRBV6-4,TRBJ2-7,ASSTQKYEQY
TRBV10-2,TRBJ1-1,ASSVSGRTEAF
TRBV30,TRBJ2-7,AWNEGTSGREQY
TRBV14,TRBJ1-1,ASSLRAGNTEAF
TRBV19,TRBJ1-4,ASRKPGTHNEKLF
TRBV7-2,TRBJ1-3,ASSLSSGARGNTIY
TRBV14,TRBJ1-2,ASSHISGQWGGYT
TRBV6-6,TRBJ1-1,ASSRGDTEAF
TRBV7-9,TRBJ2-3,ATMGPADTQY
TRBV10-2,TRBJ1-4,ASSVAGNEKLF
TRBV28,TRBJ2-7,ASSKGPTYEQY
TRBV19,TRBJ2-5,ASTERGVKETQY
TRBV7-9,TRBJ1-4,ASSQPQRGEKLF
TRBV9,TRBJ2-4,ASSDPGYIQY
TRBV29-1,TRBJ2-1,SVEGREGQSSYNEQF
TRBV9,TRBJ1-6,ASSPGDRKNSPLH
TRBV7-9,TRBJ2-2,ASREGGLGSGGELF
TRBV28,TRBJ2-3,ASSLAGEGSDTQY
TRBV13,TRBJ2-3,ASSLRSSGIDTQY
TRBV27,TRBJ1-3,ASSSDTSSGNTIY
TRBV10-1,TRBJ2-1,ASSQTSGSYNEQF
TRBV6-5,TRBJ1-2,AVGTGGLGGYT
TRBV5-5,TRBJ2-2,ASSPTDGNTGELF
TRBV6-6,TRBJ2-2,ASRHSGTGELF
TRBV19,TRBJ2-2,ASQGGTTNTGELF
TRBV5-1,TRBJ2-3,ASSLESGGANTDTQY
TRBV4-1,TRBJ1-1,ASSQGQNTDMNTEAF
TRBV11-2,TRBJ1-2,ASAEGYGYT
TRBV30,TRBJ2-6,AWSGSPSVLT
TRBV27,TRBJ2-6,ASSSTLSSGANVLT
TRBV7-2,TRBJ1-2,ASSSPGGYGYT
TRBV29-1,TRBJ2-1,SVETPAGEQF
TRBV11-3,TRBJ2-1,ASSRGLAGMSSYNEQF
TRBV11-3,TRBJ1-1,ASSEGGTEAF
TRBV7-9,TRBJ2-7,ASSKPGQGKYEQY
TRBV5-1,TRBJ2-5,ASRSSGTQETQY
TRBV7-9,TRBJ2-1,ASSLDSGAAYNEQF
TRBV21-1,TRBJ2-7,ASRQGWDEQY
TRBV21-1,TRBJ1-1,ASSKGKQPMNTEAF
TRBV7-2,TRBJ1-5,ASSFGYSNQPQH
TRBV9,TRBJ1-2,ASSNRAGNYGYT
TRBV5-6,TRBJ2-1,ASSFGSGSYEQF
TRBV7-2,TRBJ2-7,ASSLLPVQGIPYEQY
TRBV30,TRBJ2-5,AWSGGAGGETQY
TRBV9,TRBJ2-3,ASSVGPTSALSGSDTQY